These 6 T cell receptor beta chains originate from one sample sequenced in a study of vaccination effects on CD4 cells after COVID-19. ViraFEST used viral peptide pools to expand antigen-specific CD4+ T cells before sequencing. CD4+ T cells were isolated after 10 days of culture. Vaccine recipients had no previous SARS-CoV-2 infection; their nucleocapsid antibodies were negative. Profiling relied on immunoSEQ multiplex PCR, and the TCRdb table lists in-frame clones only, not all of them. This table holds under 45,000 clones, approximately 80% found once. Their recognized antigens are unknown. The input for sequencing was CD4+ T cells from PBMCs cultured with HCoV-NL63 spike peptides, taken before COVID-19 vaccination. Every receptor here comes from a human donor who received a COVID-19 vaccine.

This clone has just one count. The chain is built from TRBV2 and TRBJ2-7, with D perhaps being TRBD1 or TRBD2 (5 bases each). Deletions cut 5 bases from V and 1 base from J, with 18 bases between. Germline assignment: CDR1 SNHLY and CDR2 FYNNEI. The CDR3 spans 16 residues. The CDR3 coding sequence is TGTGCCAGCAGTTACAACCGGGACGGTTATTCCTACGAGCAGTACGTC. Its protein is CASSYNRDGYSYEQYV.

This chain links TRBV19 with TRBJ2-1; D may be TRBD1 (5 bases). V was shortened by 7 bases and J by 7 bases, with 11 bases between the two germline ends. Germline loops: CDR1 LNHDA, CDR2 SQIVND (reference sequence). CDR3 length: 12 amino acids. Written as DNA, the CDR3 is TGTGCCAGTACAGGGCCTTGGAATGAGCAGTTCTTC. Translating it yields CASTGPWNEQFF.

The chain is built from TRBV5-1 and TRBJ1-1; D gene ambiguous. Trimming took off 6 bases at V and 1 base at J, with 10 bases between the two ends. Germline V CDR1 and CDR2: SGHRS, YFSETQ. The length of the CDR3 is 13 residues. DNA of the CDR3: TGCGCCAGCACTCTGACCCCGAACACTGAAGCTTTCTTT. Translating it yields CASTLTPNTEAFF. The complete variable domain, with remaining parts taken from reference TRBV5-1 and TRBJ1-1, reads KAGVTQTPRYLIKTRGQQVTLSCSPISGHRSVSWYQQTPGQGLQFLFEYFSETQRNKGNFPGRFSGRQFSNSRSEMNVSTLELGDSALYLCASTLTPNTEAFFGQGTRLTVV.

With respect to this clone: Relative to the germline gene, one junction end is altered; a read error may explain this. This chain connects TRBV6-1 to TRBJ2-5; TRBD1 matches at 9 bases. Germline CDR1 and CDR2: MNHNS and SASEGT. The CDR3 loop spans 14 amino acids. Written as DNA, the CDR3 is TGTGCCAGCAGAGAAGACAGGGGGAGAGAGACCCAGTACTTC. Its protein is CASREDRGRETQYF.

The V gene is TRBV6-1, the J gene TRBJ2-2; 7 positions agree with TRBD1. Looked up from germline, CDR1 is MNHNS and CDR2 is SASEGT. The CDR3 extends over 16 amino acids. Trimming cost V 3 bases and J 2 bases; bases outside gene matches: 6. The CDR3 loop reads CASSEQQGRNTGELFF. CDR3 in DNA: TGTGCCAGCAGTGAGCAACAGGGGCGAAACACCGGGGAGCTGTTTTTT.

A single count supports this clone. The genes are TRBV10-3 and TRBJ1-2, with 12 bases fitting TRBD1. The CDR3 totals 16 residues. After removal of 3 bases from V and 4 bases from J, the junction contained 6 bases not matched to a gene. Germline V gene sequence: CDR1 ENHRY, CDR2 SYGVKD. As DNA, the CDR3 is TGTGCCATCAGTGACCGGGACAGGGGGCCTGGCTATGGCTACACCTTC. The encoded protein is CAISDRDRGPGYGYTF.